What follows is one T cell receptor beta chain and its context. The sample originates from a study of T cell changes during pregnancy in multiple sclerosis. The junction had 15 bases not matched to a gene; V was cut back by 7 bases and J by 6 bases. The CDR3 is 15 amino acids. The V gene's germline CDR1 is SGHRS and CDR2 YFSETQ. Clones were sequenced by immunoSEQ multiplex PCR, and TCRdb holds only the in-frame ones, with some missing. The table has about 38,000 clones, about 95% seen once. This clonotype was sampled from a female donor with multiple sclerosis, enrolled in a pregnancy study. This chain connects TRBV5-1 to TRBJ2-7; TRBD1 agrees at 8 bases. The source material was CD4+ T cells from peripheral blood mononuclear cells, sampled in the second trimester of pregnancy. The CDR3 here is CASELTGTGSGEQYF. The CDR3 DNA follows: TGCGCCAGCGAACTCACCGGGACAGGTTCAGGCGAGCAGTACTTC.